Sequencing of this T cell receptor (beta chain) was carried out in a study of blood T cell repertoires in COVID-19. In the study overall: COVID-19 samples from acute and convalescent phases originated in the United States, Italy and Spain. In each case, the material was cDNA or gDNA derived from T cells, B-cell-depleted T cells, or PBMCs.

Measured with immunoSEQ multiplex PCR; TCRdb has only the in-frame clones, and not every one. The sample carries about 46,000 clones, over 80% recorded once. V lost 3 bases and J 7 bases, leaving 13 bases between the germline ends. The length of the CDR3 is 13 residues. The germline CDR1 and CDR2 sequences are SGHKS and YYEKEE (reference sequence). This chain joins TRBV5-5 and TRBJ1-1, with a weak D call TRBD1 (6 bases). This TCR was sampled from a human donor in a cohort sampled during active COVID-19. Sequenced input: peripheral blood. The DNA of the CDR3 is TGTGCCAGCAGCTGGGGACACGAACTTGAAGCTTTCTTT. Translating it yields CASSWGHELEAFF.